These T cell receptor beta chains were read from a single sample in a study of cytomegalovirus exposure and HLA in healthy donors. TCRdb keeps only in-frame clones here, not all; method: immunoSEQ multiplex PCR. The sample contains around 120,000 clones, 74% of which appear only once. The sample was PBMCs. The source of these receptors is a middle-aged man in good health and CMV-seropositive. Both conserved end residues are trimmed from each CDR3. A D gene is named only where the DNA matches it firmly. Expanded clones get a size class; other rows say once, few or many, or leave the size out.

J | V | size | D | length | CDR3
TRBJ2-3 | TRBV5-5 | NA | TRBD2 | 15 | ASSLVGTSGGLDTQY
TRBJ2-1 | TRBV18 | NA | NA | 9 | ASSLTSEQF
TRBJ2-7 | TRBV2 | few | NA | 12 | ASLQGIVDYEQY
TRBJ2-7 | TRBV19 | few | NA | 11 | ASRQGGKYEQY
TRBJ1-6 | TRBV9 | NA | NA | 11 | ASSAQTNSPLH
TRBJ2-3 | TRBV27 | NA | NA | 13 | ASSLDGTSTDTQY
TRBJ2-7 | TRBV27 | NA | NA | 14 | ASSLGTGGDSYEQY
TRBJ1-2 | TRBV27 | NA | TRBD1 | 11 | ASSFGTGRGYT
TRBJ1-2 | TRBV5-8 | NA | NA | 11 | ASSLALRYGYT
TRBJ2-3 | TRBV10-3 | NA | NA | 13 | AISRGTLPTDTQY
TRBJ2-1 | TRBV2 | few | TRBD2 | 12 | STAPGLANNEQF
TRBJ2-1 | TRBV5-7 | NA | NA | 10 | ASSPRGCEQF
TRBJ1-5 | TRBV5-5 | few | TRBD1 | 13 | ASSFGQASNQPQH
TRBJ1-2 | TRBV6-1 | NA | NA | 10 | ASRDIYYGYT
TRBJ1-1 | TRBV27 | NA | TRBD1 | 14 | ASSDTWTGGNTEAF
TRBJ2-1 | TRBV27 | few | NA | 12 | ASSLLGLDNEQF
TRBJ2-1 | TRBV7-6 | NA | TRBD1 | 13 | ASSRDSDSYNEQF
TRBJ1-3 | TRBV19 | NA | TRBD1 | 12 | ASSISDRGNTIY
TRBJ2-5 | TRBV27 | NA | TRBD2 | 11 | ASSFRGLGTQY
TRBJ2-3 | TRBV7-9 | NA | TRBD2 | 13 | ASSPGLADTDTQY
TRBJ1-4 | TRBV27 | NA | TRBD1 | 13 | ASSPNRGGGEKLF
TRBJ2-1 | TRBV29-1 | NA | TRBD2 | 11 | SVARVEGLATI
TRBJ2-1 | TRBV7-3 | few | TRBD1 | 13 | ASSLVRGLVNEQF
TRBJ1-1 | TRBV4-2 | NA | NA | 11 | ASSQEEGTEAF
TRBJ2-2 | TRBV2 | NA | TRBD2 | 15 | ASSESRLAGNTGELF
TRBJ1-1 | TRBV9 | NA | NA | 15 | ASKPLPGEGMNTEAF
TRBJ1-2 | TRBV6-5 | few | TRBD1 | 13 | ASSPRQGILHGYT
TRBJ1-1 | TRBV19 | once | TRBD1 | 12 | ASSIQGAYTEAF
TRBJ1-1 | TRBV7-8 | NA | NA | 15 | ASSSRDTRIMNTEAF
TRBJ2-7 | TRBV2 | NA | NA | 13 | ASSEGPGLTYEQY
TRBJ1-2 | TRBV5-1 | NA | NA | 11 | ASRVSENYGYT
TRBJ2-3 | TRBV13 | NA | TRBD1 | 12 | ASSSGQGFATQY
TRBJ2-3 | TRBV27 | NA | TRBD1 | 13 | ASSYTDRETDTQY
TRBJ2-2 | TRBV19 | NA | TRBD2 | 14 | ASSTRLAGNTGELF
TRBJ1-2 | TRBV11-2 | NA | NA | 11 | ASSLQALYGYT
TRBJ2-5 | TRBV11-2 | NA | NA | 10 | ASSSQRETQY
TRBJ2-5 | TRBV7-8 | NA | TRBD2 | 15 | ASSFIPGTTSPETQY
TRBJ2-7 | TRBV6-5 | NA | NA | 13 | ASSYSSTSVYEQY
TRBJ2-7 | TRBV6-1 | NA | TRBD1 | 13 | ASSGGRGPLSEQY
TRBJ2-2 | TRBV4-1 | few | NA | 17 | ASSQGRYRGASYTGELF
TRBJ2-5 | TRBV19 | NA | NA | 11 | ASNNLYQETQY
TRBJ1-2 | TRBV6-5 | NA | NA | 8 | ASSGRTAT
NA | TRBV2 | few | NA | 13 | ASSDQGGKLYEQY
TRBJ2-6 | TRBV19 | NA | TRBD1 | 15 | ASSMGQGARGANVLT
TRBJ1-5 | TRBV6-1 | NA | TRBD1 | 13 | ASRDRELRNQPQH